What follows describes a single TCR beta chain. As yet, its antigen is unknown. Template switching added a universal primer binding site, and final cDNA carried unique molecular identifiers. TCRdb reprocessed the 5' RACE reads with MiXCR, giving one entry per CDR3 protein. This table holds around 650,000 distinct CDR3 sequences, around 7.4% found once. The germline CDR1 and CDR2 sequences are SGHTA and FQGTGA. The CDR3 runs 14 residues. Trimming took 5 bases from V and 5 from J, leaving 12 bases between them. The entry originates in a study of identical twins. Study-level points and caveats: Out-of-frame alpha sequences that twins shared showed excess low generation probability. Weaker excess twin sharing was observed in beta out-of-frame sequences.

In addition, the sample was reused for a study of yellow fever vaccine responses in identical twins.

Sequencing used PBMCs. The rearrangement uses TRBV7-3 and TRBJ2-2; no clear D. The clonotype originates from a woman between 18 and 29 years old in good health. DNA for the CDR3: TGTGCCAGCAGCCCCGAGCTAGTGACCGGGGAGCTGTTTTTT. As protein: CASSPELVTGELFF.